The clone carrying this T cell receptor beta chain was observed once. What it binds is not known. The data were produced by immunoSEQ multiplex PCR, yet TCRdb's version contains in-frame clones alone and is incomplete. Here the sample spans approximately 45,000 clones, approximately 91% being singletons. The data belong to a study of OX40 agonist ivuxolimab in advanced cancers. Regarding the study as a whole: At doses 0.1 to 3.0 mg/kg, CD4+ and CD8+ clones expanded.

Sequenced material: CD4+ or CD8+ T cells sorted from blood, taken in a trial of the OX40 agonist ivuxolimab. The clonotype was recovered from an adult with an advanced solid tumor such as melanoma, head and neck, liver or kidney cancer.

This CDR3 reads CASSLVAGGPKGYNEQFF. DNA of the CDR3: TGTGCCAGCAGCTTAGTAGCGGGAGGGCCGAAGGGCTACAATGAGCAGTTCTTC. J is TRBJ2-1 and V is TRBV7-2; 11 nucleotides match TRBD2. Germline V gene sequence: CDR1 SGHTA, CDR2 FQGNSA. J was trimmed by 3 bases and V by 1 base; bases with no gene match: 8. The CDR3 covers 18 residues.